This T cell receptor beta chain was documented in a study of blood T cell repertoires in COVID-19. Study details: Acute and convalescent COVID-19 samples came from the United States, Italy and Spain. Sources were T cells, B-cell-depleted T cells, or PBMCs; the material itself was cDNA or gDNA.

The germline gives CDR1 KGHDR, CDR2 SFDVKD. This CDR3 has 13 amino acids. The V end was cut by 6 bases, the J end by 10 bases, with 12 bases between. How the authors handled the data: Estimation of nucleated cell counts was performed using reference gene primer amplification. Sequencing was performed with immunoSEQ multiplex PCR; in TCRdb, only in-frame clones are kept and a portion is missing. That table supplies the V and J calls and clone size; D and trimming were determined from the DNA. The sample has over 250,000 clones; roughly 91% are singletons. Sequencing input: peripheral blood. The chain couples TRBV24-1 to TRBJ1-6, with D tentatively TRBD1 (5 bases). The sequence derives from a woman in her 40s who had recovered from COVID-19. The chain's CDR3 is CATSWGERSPLHF. The CDR3 coding sequence is TGTGCCACCAGTTGGGGGGAAAGGTCACCCCTCCACTTT.